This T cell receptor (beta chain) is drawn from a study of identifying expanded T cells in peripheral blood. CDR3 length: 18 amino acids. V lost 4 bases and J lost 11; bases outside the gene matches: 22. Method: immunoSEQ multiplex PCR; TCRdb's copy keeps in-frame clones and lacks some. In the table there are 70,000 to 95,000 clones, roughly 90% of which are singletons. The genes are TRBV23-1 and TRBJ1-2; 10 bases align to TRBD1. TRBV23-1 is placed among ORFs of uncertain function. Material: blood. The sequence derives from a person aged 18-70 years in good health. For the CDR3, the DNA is TGCGCCAGCAGTCCCAATCAGATCCTCGGGGACAGGGGCGTTGGGTACACCTTC. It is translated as CASSPNQILGDRGVGYTF.